The source of this T cell receptor beta chain is a study of blood T cell repertoires in COVID-19. Study context: COVID-19 samples, acute and convalescent, were from the United States, Italy and Spain. Sample material is recorded as cDNA or gDNA derived from T cells, B-cell-depleted T cells, or PBMCs.

This clone has just one count. In the original processing: The authors estimated nucleated cell counts from reference gene primer amplification. TCRdb keeps only in-frame clones here, not all; method: immunoSEQ multiplex PCR. V, J and clone size reflect that table, while D and trimming were determined from the DNA. Seen here are some 38,000 clones, about 85% observed once, and the top ten hold 35% to 50%. Germline V gene lookup returns CDR1 MNHNY and CDR2 SVGAGI (reference sequence). The CDR3 is made up of 14 amino acids. Germline trimming cut 3 bases from V and 17 bases from J; bases unmatched to any gene: 13.

The TCR was taken from a man between 60 and 75 years old with active or convalescent COVID-19. Material for sequencing was peripheral blood. The chain links TRBV6-6 to TRBJ1-4; 9 bases match TRBD1. The CDR3 DNA sequence: TGTGCCAGCAGTTATGGGGGGGACAGGGTTAAGTGTTTTTTT. Protein product: CASSYGGDRVKCFF.